The 12 T cell receptor beta chains reported below all come from one sample, sequenced in a study of monozygotic twins with cystic fibrosis. Sequenced by immunoSEQ multiplex PCR; TCRdb stores in-frame clones only, minus some. The sample carries about 32,000 clones, about 92% recorded once. The sequenced material came from blood. These receptors were obtained from a girl aged 2 to 10 with cystic fibrosis.

This chain joins TRBV25-1 and TRBJ2-5; 10 positions agree with TRBD1. The CDR3 is made up of 16 amino acids. V lost 5 bases and J lost 3; bases outside the gene matches: 9. Germline V gene sequence: CDR1 MGHDK, CDR2 SYGVNS. CDR3 nucleotide sequence: TGTGCCAGCAGTACTTGGGACAGGGGTGGGGAAGAGACCCAGTACTTC. This translates into CASSTWDRGGEETQYF.

The chain carries TRBV5-8 and TRBJ2-7, with TRBD2 as a possible D gene (6 bases). CDR3 length equals 14 residues. The germline CDR1 and CDR2 sequences are SGHTS and YDEGEE. V shed 2 bases and J shed 2 bases, with 11 bases lying between them. As DNA, the CDR3 is TGTGCCAGCAGCTTCCGGGAGTCCCCCTACGAGCAGTACTTC. Translating gives CASSFRESPYEQYF.

The chain is built from TRBV4-3 and TRBJ2-7; no reliable D call. The CDR3 loop spans 15 amino acids. Germline CDR1 and CDR2: LGHNA and YSLEER. V was shortened by 1 base and J by 2 bases, with 12 bases between the two germline ends. CDR3 in DNA: TGCGCCAGCAGCCAAGCGTGGCACCCCGCCTACGAGCAGTACTTC. It specifies CASSQAWHPAYEQYF.

The chain uses TRBV6-1 and TRBJ2-6; D possibly corresponds to TRBD1 (5 bases). Looked up from germline, CDR1 is MNHNS and CDR2 is SASEGT. The CDR3 consists of 15 residues. The germline V and J ends were trimmed by 6 bases and 0 bases, with 9 bases remaining between them. In nucleotides, the CDR3 is TGTGCCAGCAGCTCACAGGACTCTGGGGCCAACGTCCTGACTTTC. Translated, it gives CASSSQDSGANVLTF.

This sequence joins TRBV27 and TRBJ2-2; D call uncertain. The CDR3 spans 14 residues. Germline V gives CDR1 MNHEY, CDR2 SMNVEV (reference sequence). The V and J ends lost 0 bases and 2 bases respectively, with 4 bases between them. CDR3 amino acids: CASSLSANTGELFF. The CDR3 DNA is TGTGCCAGCAGTTTATCGGCCAACACCGGGGAGCTGTTTTTT.

This chain links TRBV9 with TRBJ1-4, with D hard to call. The germline gives CDR1 SGDLS, CDR2 YYNGEE. This CDR3 contains 13 residues. V was pared by 4 bases and J by 5 bases, with 9 bases between. This CDR3 is CASSPPENEKLFF. The DNA of the CDR3 is TGTGCCAGCAGCCCCCCAGAGAATGAAAAACTGTTTTTT.

The J gene is TRBJ2-7, the V gene TRBV30, with 7 nucleotides matching TRBD2. The CDR3 spans 14 residues. Unmatched junction bases numbered 8, after V lost 3 bases and J lost 3 bases. The germline gives CDR1 GTSNPN, CDR2 SVGIG (reference sequence). CDR3: CAWSVGGGVYEQYF. The CDR3 DNA is TGTGCCTGGAGCGTGGGTGGGGGGGTCTACGAGCAGTACTTC.

V gene TRBV27 combines with J gene TRBJ2-7; 10 bases agree with TRBD1. From germline, CDR1 is MNHEY and CDR2 SMNVEV (reference sequence). The trim removed 5 bases at V and 1 base at J, leaving 14 bases unmatched. This CDR3 has 18 residues. The CDR3 here is CASSPGTGEGLKSYEQYF. CDR3 sequence (DNA): TGTGCCAGCAGTCCCGGGACAGGGGAGGGCCTTAAATCCTACGAGCAGTACTTC.

This chain links TRBV5-6 with TRBJ1-4, with 7 bases fitting TRBD1. The CDR3 totals 16 residues. Germline V gives CDR1 SGHDT, CDR2 YYEEEE. Germline trimming cut 1 base from V and 1 base from J; bases unmatched to any gene: 4. This CDR3 is CASSLRGRVTNEKLFF. As DNA, the CDR3 is TGTGCCAGCAGCTTGAGGGGGCGGGTAACTAATGAAAAACTGTTTTTT.

Remarks on this clone: This same CDR3 is encoded by further DNA sequences in the sample. This chain joins TRBV29-1 and TRBJ2-7, with 8 bases fitting TRBD1. The CDR3 covers 14 residues. Germline CDR1 SQVTM, CDR2 ANQGSEA. J gave up 4 bases and V 3 bases, and 8 bases lay outside the gene matches. CDR3 region: CSVESAGGRYEQYF. For the CDR3, the DNA is TGCAGCGTTGAGTCGGCAGGGGGCCGATACGAGCAGTACTTC.

The chain combines TRBV27 with TRBJ2-1; a weak D match, TRBD1 (6 bases). The CDR3 extends over 12 amino acids. The V end lost 3 bases, the J end lost 7 bases, and 7 bases lay between the germline ends. Germline-derived CDR1 and CDR2 are MNHEY and SMNVEV (reference sequence). In nucleotides, the CDR3 is TGTGCCAGCAGTTTGACAGGAAATGAGCAGTTCTTC. This encodes CASSLTGNEQFF.

This chain joins TRBV9 and TRBJ2-3; 10 positions match TRBD2. In germline, CDR1 is SGDLS, CDR2 YYNGEE. The CDR3 consists of 14 residues. V trimming: 4 bases; J trimming: 5 bases; junction bases outside the gene matches: 4. In DNA form, the CDR3 reads TGTGCCAGCAGCCCCCGGACTAGCGGAGATACGCAGTATTTT. This translates into CASSPRTSGDTQYF.